This entry describes one T cell receptor beta chain. Its target is not known. TCRdb's table, derived via immunoSEQ multiplex PCR, lists solely in-frame clones and lacks some. The table has 95,000 or so clones, 55% to 75% seen once. The data stem from a study of fetal regulatory T cell absence and autoimmunity. Points from the study as a whole: TRB gene family usage was broadly similar in cord blood and pancreas. Oligoclonal TCR enrichment in pancreas over cord blood reached over 90-fold for some clones.

Input material: pancreas tissue. This sequence originates from a male donor with IPEX syndrome.

The CDR3 here is CASGFRGAVETQYF. In DNA form, the CDR3 reads TGTGCTAGTGGTTTTCGGGGGGCGGTAGAGACCCAGTACTTC. The V call is TRBV12-5, the J call TRBJ2-5; a weak D match, TRBD2 (7 bases). The V gene's germline CDR1 is LGHNT and CDR2 FRNRAP. Trimming took off 3 bases at V and 4 bases at J, with 12 bases between the two ends. The CDR3 is 14 residues long. The whole variable domain, remainder taken from reference TRBV12-5 and TRBJ2-5, is DARVTQTPRHKVTEMGQEVTMRCQPILGHNTVFWYRQTMMQGLELLAYFRNRAPLDDSGMPKDRFSAEMPDATLATLKIQPSEPRDSAVYFCASGFRGAVETQYFGPGTRLLVL.